One and the same sample provided the 9 T cell receptor beta chains below, sequenced in a study of OX40 agonist ivuxolimab in advanced cancers. The assay was immunoSEQ multiplex PCR, and TCRdb's table has in-frame clones only and misses some. The sample lists 9,500 to 15,000 clones; 65% to 75% were seen once. The sequenced sample was CD4+ or CD8+ T cells sorted from blood, obtained in a trial of the OX40 agonist ivuxolimab. The receptor set was obtained from an adult with an advanced solid tumor such as melanoma, head and neck, liver or kidney cancer.

The chain joins TRBV6-5 to TRBJ1-4; no firm D call. This CDR3 contains 13 residues. V lost 0 bases, J lost 10 bases, and 9 bases lay in between. Germline V gene data show CDR1 as MNHEY and CDR2 as SVGAGI. CDR3 region: CASSYSKGGKLFF. CDR3 in DNA: TGTGCCAGCAGTTACTCGAAGGGCGGAAAACTGTTTTTT.

V usage is TRBV5-1 and J usage is TRBJ1-5; D gene uncertain. The CDR3 is 13 residues long. Between the trimmed V and J ends, which lost 4 bases and 5 bases, there was a span of 10 bases. Germline V lookup: CDR1 SGHRS, CDR2 YFSETQ. The CDR3 reads CASSMGWDQPQHF. The CDR3 nucleotides are TGCGCCAGCAGCATGGGATGGGATCAGCCCCAGCATTTT.

The chain couples TRBV19 to TRBJ2-2; 9 nucleotides agree with TRBD2. This CDR3 has 16 amino acids. The ends lost 1 base at V and 6 bases at J; junction bases unmatched: 6. The V gene's germline CDR1 is LNHDA and CDR2 SQIVND (reference sequence). DNA for the CDR3: TGTGCCAGTAGTATAGTTACGGCGGGAGGGCCCGGGGAGCTGTTTTTT. It codes for CASSIVTAGGPGELFF.

The chain employs TRBV27 and TRBJ2-6; possibly TRBD1 or TRBD2 for D (5 bases each). CDR1 is MNHEY, CDR2 SMNVEV, per germline (reference sequence). V dropped 3 bases and J dropped 2 bases, with 8 bases sitting between them. The CDR3 sequence is 15 residues long. The CDR3 reads CASSLRGTGANVLTF. The CDR3, as DNA: TGTGCCAGCAGTTTGAGGGGCACTGGGGCCAACGTCCTGACTTTC. Full variable domain (outside the CDR3, taken from reference TRBV27 and TRBJ2-6): EAQVTQNPRYLITVTGKKLTVTCSQNMNHEYMSWYRQDPGLGLRQIYYSMNVEVTDKGDVPEGYKVSRKEKRNFPLILESPSPNQTSLYFCASSLRGTGANVLTFGAGSRLTVL.

This clone occurred a few times. V usage is TRBV28 and J usage is TRBJ2-7, with TRBD1 as a possible D gene (5 bases). The CDR3 runs 13 residues. The V end lost 3 bases, the J end lost 3 bases, and 9 bases lay between the germline ends. Germline values: CDR1 MDHEN, CDR2 SYDVKM. CDR3 region: CASSFSQDYEQYF. For the CDR3, the DNA is TGTGCCAGCAGTTTCTCACAGGACTACGAGCAGTACTTC.

In this sample, this clone turned up once. The CDR3 is CASSYSEGALEGYTF. The DNA of the CDR3 is TGTGCCAGCAGTTACTCGGAGGGGGCCCTGGAAGGCTACACCTTC. The chain carries TRBV6-5 and TRBJ1-2, with 7 nucleotides matching TRBD1. CDR3 length equals 15 residues. Per the germline V gene, CDR1 is MNHEY and CDR2 is SVGAGI. V lost 0 bases to trimming and J lost 8 bases; unmatched junction nucleotides: 9.

A few counts support this clone. This rearrangement joins TRBV19 to TRBJ2-6; D possibly corresponds to TRBD1 (5 bases). The ends were cut back, 4 bases at V and 0 bases at J, with 16 bases in the middle. The CDR3 loop spans 18 amino acids. Germline CDR1 reads LNHDA; CDR2 reads SQIVND (reference sequence). CDR3 sequence (DNA): TGTGCCAGTAGTAGGGCAGGGCAAAGAATCTCTGGGGCCAACGTCCTGACTTTC. The encoded protein is CASSRAGQRISGANVLTF.

This rearrangement joins TRBV9 to TRBJ2-2; no clear D gene. Between the trimmed V and J ends, which lost 4 bases and 2 bases, there was a span of 18 bases. This CDR3 comprises 17 residues. CDR1 and CDR2 (germline): SGDLS, YYNGEE. The chain's CDR3 is CASSFRSDSPNTGELFF. The CDR3 nucleotides read TGTGCCAGCAGCTTTCGAAGTGATTCCCCCAACACCGGGGAGCTGTTTTTT.

J is TRBJ2-2 and V is TRBV5-6; D ambiguous. V was shortened by 0 bases and J by 7 bases, with 4 bases between the two germline ends. The CDR3 length is 12 residues. Germline-derived CDR1 and CDR2 are SGHDT and YYEEEE. The CDR3 loop reads CASSLAIGELFF. The CDR3 DNA reads as TGTGCCAGCAGCTTGGCGATCGGGGAGCTGTTTTTT.